What follows are 15 T cell receptor beta chains derived from one specimen sequenced in a study of blood T cell repertoires in COVID-19. Sequencing used immunoSEQ multiplex PCR; TCRdb keeps in-frame clones, though not all of them. Of approximately 65,000 clones in the sample, 72% were seen once. The sample taken for sequencing was PBMCs or T cells enriched from blood (not recorded which). These receptors were obtained from a woman in her sixties who had been exposed to COVID-19.

The J gene is TRBJ1-1, the V gene TRBV6-6; no firm D call. The V gene's germline CDR1 is MNHNY and CDR2 SVGAGI (reference sequence). The V end was cut by 5 bases, the J end by 5 bases, with 9 bases between. The CDR3 is made up of 12 amino acids. This CDR3 is CASSAGRTEAFF. In nucleotides, the CDR3 is TGTGCCAGCAGTGCGGGTCGAACTGAAGCTTTCTTT.

V is TRBV21-1 and J is TRBJ1-3. TRBV21-1 is a documented pseudogene. The CDR3 totals 17 residues. The CDR3 nucleotides read TGTGCCAGCAGCAAAGATTCATTCCGGGGCTCTGGAAACACCATATATTTT. The encoded protein is CASSKDSFRGSGNTIYF.

This chain's CDR3 is CASSTRTGTNSPLHF. CDR3 bases: TGTGCCAGTAGTACCCGGACAGGGACTAATTCACCCCTCCACTTT. J is TRBJ1-6 and V is TRBV19; 8 bases are a match to TRBD1. The trim removed 4 bases at V and 6 bases at J, leaving 5 bases unmatched. Germline CDR1 is LNHDA and CDR2 is SQIVND (reference sequence). This CDR3 is built from 15 residues.

The V call is TRBV11-2, the J call TRBJ1-1; D is ambiguous. Trimming removed 1 base at V and 1 base at J, with 7 bases between. The CDR3 runs 14 residues. Germline V CDR1 and CDR2: SGHAT, FQNNGV. The CDR3: CASSLGLRNTEAFF. The CDR3 DNA is TGTGCCAGCAGCTTAGGACTGAGGAACACTGAAGCTTTCTTT.

The genes are TRBV2 and TRBJ2-3; 7 nucleotides align to TRBD1. Germline CDR1 SNHLY, CDR2 FYNNEI. The ends lost 3 bases at V and 3 bases at J; junction bases unmatched: 9. The CDR3 is made up of 16 amino acids. The CDR3 coding sequence is TGTGCCAGCAGTGATCGCCGACAGGGTGGAACAGATACGCAGTATTTT. Residues: CASSDRRQGGTDTQYF.

This rearrangement joins TRBV29-1 to TRBJ2-2; maybe TRBD1 (5 bases). Trimming pared 4 bases from V and 1 base from J, leaving 10 bases between. Germline V CDR1 and CDR2: SQVTM, ANQGSEA. There are 14 residues in the CDR3. The DNA for the CDR3 is TGCAGCGTTGGCCCCGGACAGAACACCGGGGAGCTGTTTTTT. It encodes CSVGPGQNTGELFF.

The V call is TRBV5-1, the J call TRBJ1-1, with D hard to call. CDR3 length: 13 amino acids. Germline values: CDR1 SGHRS, CDR2 YFSETQ. V lost 0 bases to trimming and J lost 1 base, with 4 bases between them. CDR3 in amino acids: CASSLVSNTEAFF. The CDR3 nucleotides read TGCGCCAGCAGCTTGGTATCGAACACTGAAGCTTTCTTT.

The CDR3 loop is CATERYGQPQHF. In DNA, the CDR3 is TGCGCCACCGAGAGGTACGGGCAGCCCCAGCATTTT. The chain joins TRBV5-1 to TRBJ1-5, with D uncertain. The CDR3 is 12 amino acids. Germline CDR1 and CDR2: SGHRS and YFSETQ. Trimming took off 9 bases at V and 7 bases at J, with 14 bases between the two ends.

The rearrangement joins TRBV4-1 to TRBJ2-7; the D is unclear. This CDR3 region has 14 residues. V was trimmed by 0 bases and J by 1 base, leaving 7 bases between them. CDR1 and CDR2 (germline): MGHRA, YSYEKL. CDR3 nucleotides: TGCGCCAGCAGCCAAGAGGTACAGTCCTACGAGCAGTACTTC. Its protein product is CASSQEVQSYEQYF.

This clone appeared a few times. The chain is built from TRBV9 and TRBJ1-3, with TRBD1 as a possible D gene (5 bases). Trimming removed 4 bases from V and 0 bases from J, with 17 bases in between. The germline V gene has CDR1 SGDLS and CDR2 YYNGEE. This CDR3 is built from 17 residues. Here the CDR3 reads CASSSTWGLDSGNTIYF. In DNA, the CDR3 is TGTGCCAGCAGCTCGACGTGGGGACTGGACTCTGGAAACACCATATATTTT.

The genes are TRBV28 and TRBJ1-5, with D hard to call. Germline CDR1 is MDHEN and CDR2 is SYDVKM. CDR3 length equals 13 residues. The ends were cut back, 7 bases at V and 6 bases at J, with 13 bases in the middle. The CDR3 sequence: CASNPTYTQPQHF. The CDR3 DNA is TGTGCCAGCAATCCAACTTATACTCAGCCCCAGCATTTT. Combining the CDR3 with reference TRBV28 and TRBJ1-5 gives the whole variable domain DVKVTQSSRYLVKRTGEKVFLECVQDMDHENMFWYRQDPGLGLRLIYFSYDVKMKEKGDIPEGYSVSREKKERFSLILESASTNQTSMYLCASNPTYTQPQHFGDGTRLSIL.

The chain carries TRBV7-2 and TRBJ2-1; TRBD2 matches 10 bases. With V trimmed by 5 bases and J by 4 bases, 5 bases remained unmatched. Looked up from germline, CDR1 is SGHTA and CDR2 is FQGNSA. This CDR3 is 15 amino acids long. CDR3 in amino acids: CASSGGLAEYNEQFF. The CDR3 DNA reads TGTGCCAGCAGCGGTGGACTAGCGGAGTACAATGAGCAGTTCTTC. Using reference TRBV7-2 and TRBJ2-1 for the parts outside the CDR3, the full variable domain is GAGVSQSPSNKVTEKGKDVELRCDPISGHTALYWYRQSLGQGLEFLIYFQGNSAPDKSGLPSDRFSAERTGGSVSTLTIQRTQQEDSAVYLCASSGGLAEYNEQFFGPGTRLTVL.

The rearrangement uses TRBV10-3 and TRBJ2-5, with 15 bases aligning to TRBD2. CDR1 is ENHRY and CDR2 is SYGVKD in the germline V gene. V lost 9 bases and J lost 5; bases outside the gene matches: 7. This CDR3 contains 15 residues. CDR3 nucleotide sequence: TGTGCCATTGGACTAGCGGGAGGGGTCAGGGAGACCCAGTACTTC. It encodes CAIGLAGGVRETQYF.

The J gene is TRBJ1-1, the V gene TRBV28; D call uncertain. CDR1 and CDR2 (germline): MDHEN, SYDVKM. The V gene lost 8 bases and the J gene lost 0 bases, with 13 bases spanning the gap. This CDR3 is 14 amino acids long. The CDR3 DNA sequence: TGTGCCAGCCGAGTAACAGCCATGAACACTGAAGCTTTCTTT. Protein: CASRVTAMNTEAFF. Using reference TRBV28 and TRBJ1-1 for the parts outside the CDR3, the full variable domain is DVKVTQSSRYLVKRTGEKVFLECVQDMDHENMFWYRQDPGLGLRLIYFSYDVKMKEKGDIPEGYSVSREKKERFSLILESASTNQTSMYLCASRVTAMNTEAFFGQGTRLTVV.

Only a few counts were recorded for this clone. The chain couples TRBV29-1 to TRBJ2-2; D remains ambiguous. The germline gives CDR1 SQVTM, CDR2 ANQGSEA. This CDR3 contains 12 residues. V gave up 1 base and J gave up 4 bases, with 4 bases separating them. CDR3 sequence reads: CSVEGPTGELFF. CDR3 sequence (DNA): TGCAGCGTTGAAGGGCCCACCGGGGAGCTGTTTTTT.